The next 16 T cell receptor beta chains were all read from a single sample in a study of T cells in Graves' hyperthyroidism and ophthalmopathy. TCR beta CDR3 sequences were amplified from RNA transcripts. HTBI primers were employed in a first-round RT-PCR of the TCR CDR3. TCRdb processed the multiplex PCR reads anew with MiXCR; each CDR3 protein has one entry. The table has about 360,000 distinct CDR3 sequences, approximately 13% seen once. Material: blood. The source is a man aged 30 to 39 with Graves' hyperthyroidism that later progressed to Graves' ophthalmopathy.

The V gene is TRBV12-3 or TRBV12-4, the J gene TRBJ1-1; the match to TRBD1 covers 7 bases. This CDR3 is 17 amino acids long. V dropped 4 bases and J dropped 1; count of bases not matched to a gene: 12. CDR3 protein: CASSSGQALGGNTEAFF. The CDR3 DNA reads as TGTGCCAGCAGTTCCGGACAGGCCCTTGGGGGGAACACTGAAGCTTTCTTT.

This clonotype has more than one count but fewer than ten. The J gene is TRBJ1-5, the V gene TRBV18, with 7 bases fitting TRBD1. The CDR3 length is 12 residues. Per the germline V gene, CDR1 is KGHSH and CDR2 is LQKENI. V trimming: 6 bases; J trimming: 8 bases; junction bases outside the gene matches: 4. In nucleotides, the CDR3 is TGTGCCAGCTCGTCAGGGGGAGAGCCCCAGCATTTT. Its translation is CASSSGGEPQHF.

The chain carries TRBV24-1 and TRBJ1-6, with 7 positions matching TRBD1. Germline values: CDR1 KGHDR, CDR2 SFDVKD. With V trimmed by 4 bases and J by 7 bases, 6 bases remained unmatched. The CDR3 is 15 amino acids. CDR3 coding DNA: TGTGCCACCAGTGACCCGGGACAGCCAAATTCACCCCTCCACTTT. Protein sequence: CATSDPGQPNSPLHF.

The sample holds a few counts of this clonotype. This chain links TRBV20-1 with TRBJ2-1; 12 positions agree with TRBD1. J was trimmed by 6 bases and V by 0 bases; bases with no gene match: 9. This CDR3 comprises 17 residues. The V gene's germline CDR1 is DFQATT and CDR2 SNEGSKA (reference sequence). This CDR3 reads CSARDLPRDRGLNEQFF. CDR3 coding DNA: TGCAGTGCTAGAGACCTCCCGAGGGACAGGGGGCTCAATGAGCAGTTCTTC.

This clonotype was counted only a few times. In DNA, the CDR3 is TGTGCCAGCAGTCGGGACGTTCTAAGGGGGAACACCATATATTTT. This encodes CASSRDVLRGNTIYF. The chain uses TRBV7-2 and TRBJ1-3, with D tentatively TRBD1 (6 bases). Germline CDR1 reads SGHTA; CDR2 reads FQGNSA. The germline V and J ends were trimmed by 6 bases and 7 bases, with 19 bases remaining between them. The CDR3 covers 15 residues.

This clonotype was found many times. The chain links TRBV28 to TRBJ1-1; TRBD1 is a possible D gene (6 bases). CDR1 is MDHEN and CDR2 is SYDVKM in the germline V gene. This CDR3 region has 13 residues. V dropped 2 bases and J dropped 6 bases, with 10 bases sitting between them. DNA for the CDR3: TGTGCCAGCAGTTTAGCAGGGGCCCCTGAAGCTTTCTTT. It encodes CASSLAGAPEAFF.

This clonotype has at least ten counts. This rearrangement joins TRBV20-1 to TRBJ2-1; D gene unclear. This CDR3 is 12 amino acids long. Deletions cut 1 base from V and 4 bases from J, with 5 bases between. Germline V gene lookup returns CDR1 DFQATT and CDR2 SNEGSKA (reference sequence). This CDR3 reads CSARVQYNEQFF. The CDR3 DNA sequence: TGCAGTGCTAGAGTCCAGTACAATGAGCAGTTCTTC.

This clonotype was seen more than once but under ten times. This chain uses TRBV24-1 with TRBJ2-3, with TRBD2 identical over 8 bases. After removal of 4 bases from V and 6 bases from J, the junction contained 5 bases not matched to a gene. The CDR3 contains 14 residues. The germline V gene encodes CDR1 KGHDR and CDR2 SFDVKD. The CDR3 sequence: CATSEGLGGDTQYF. As DNA, the CDR3 is TGTGCCACCAGTGAGGGACTAGGAGGCGATACGCAGTATTTT.

At least ten counts were recorded for this clonotype. The CDR3 loop reads CASSENRGRSYGYTF. CDR3 coding DNA: TGTGCCAGCAGTGAGAACAGGGGGCGCAGCTATGGCTACACCTTC. The J gene is TRBJ1-2, the V gene TRBV28; 9 nucleotides align to TRBD1. The CDR3 has 15 residues. The trim removed 5 bases at V and 4 bases at J, leaving 8 bases unmatched. Per the germline V gene, CDR1 is MDHEN and CDR2 is SYDVKM.

The table lists this clonotype with many counts. J is TRBJ1-1 and V is TRBV30; D unresolved. Germline loops: CDR1 GTSNPN, CDR2 SVGIG (reference sequence). V dropped 0 bases and J dropped 6 bases, with 8 bases sitting between them. The length of the CDR3 is 12 residues. CDR3 DNA sequence: TGTGCCTGGAGTGTCCCCGCGCCTGAAGCTTTCTTT. Residues: CAWSVPAPEAFF.

This clonotype was seen a few times. The chain couples TRBV12-3 or TRBV12-4 to TRBJ2-2, with unresolved D. This CDR3 has 18 amino acids. Deletions cut 3 bases from V and 2 bases from J, with 19 bases between. This chain's CDR3 is CASSFWSLLAANTGELFF. The CDR3 DNA follows: TGTGCCAGCAGTTTTTGGTCCCTGCTGGCAGCTAACACCGGGGAGCTGTTTTTT.

This clonotype was seen at least ten times. V gene TRBV6-1 combines with J gene TRBJ1-6; D unresolved. CDR3 size: 15 residues. Germline CDR1 MNHNS, CDR2 SASEGT. Trimming removed 2 bases from V and 11 bases from J, with 16 bases in between. CDR3 sequence: CASSEWGAVGAPLHF. The CDR3 coding sequence is TGTGCCAGCAGTGAATGGGGTGCTGTCGGGGCACCCCTCCACTTT.

The table lists this clonotype with many counts. This sequence joins TRBV7-2 and TRBJ2-7; D may be TRBD1 or TRBD2 (5 bases each). The germline V gene encodes CDR1 SGHTA and CDR2 FQGNSA. The V end was cut by 5 bases, the J end by 6 bases, with 20 bases between. The CDR3 contains 15 residues. CDR3 DNA sequence: TGTGCCAGCAGCCACTCCCCGGGACGTGGTTTCGAGCAGTACTTC. This gives the protein CASSHSPGRGFEQYF.

With respect to this clonotype: Being one base from a much bigger clone, this may be a read error. The rearrangement links TRBV5-6 to TRBJ1-2, with D unresolved. V lost 1 base and J lost 6, with 7 bases in between. Germline values: CDR1 SGHDT, CDR2 YYEEEE. The CDR3 sequence is 12 residues long. The CDR3 DNA reads as TGTGCCAGCAGCTTGTCCTGGAATGGCTACACCTTC. Protein: CASSLSWNGYTF.

This clonotype was observed at least ten times. This chain links TRBV6-1 with TRBJ2-5; the match to TRBD1 covers 9 bases. Germline V gene data show CDR1 as MNHNS and CDR2 as SASEGT. The CDR3 runs to 15 residues. V shed 11 bases, J shed 8 bases, and the junction held 18 bases outside the gene matches. In DNA form, the CDR3 reads TGTGCCGGCACACCTACAATGGGGACAGGGAATACCCAGTACTTC. Amino acid sequence: CAGTPTMGTGNTQYF.

With respect to this clonotype: This may stem from a read error, because a much larger clone lies one nucleotide away. This chain joins TRBV20-1 and TRBJ2-3; D may be TRBD2 (5 bases). The CDR3 runs to 13 residues. Germline assignment: CDR1 DFQATT and CDR2 SNEGSKA (reference sequence). CDR3 bases: TGCAGTACTAGAGATCATAGTAAAGATACGCAGTATTTT. This sequence encodes CSTRDHSKDTQYF.